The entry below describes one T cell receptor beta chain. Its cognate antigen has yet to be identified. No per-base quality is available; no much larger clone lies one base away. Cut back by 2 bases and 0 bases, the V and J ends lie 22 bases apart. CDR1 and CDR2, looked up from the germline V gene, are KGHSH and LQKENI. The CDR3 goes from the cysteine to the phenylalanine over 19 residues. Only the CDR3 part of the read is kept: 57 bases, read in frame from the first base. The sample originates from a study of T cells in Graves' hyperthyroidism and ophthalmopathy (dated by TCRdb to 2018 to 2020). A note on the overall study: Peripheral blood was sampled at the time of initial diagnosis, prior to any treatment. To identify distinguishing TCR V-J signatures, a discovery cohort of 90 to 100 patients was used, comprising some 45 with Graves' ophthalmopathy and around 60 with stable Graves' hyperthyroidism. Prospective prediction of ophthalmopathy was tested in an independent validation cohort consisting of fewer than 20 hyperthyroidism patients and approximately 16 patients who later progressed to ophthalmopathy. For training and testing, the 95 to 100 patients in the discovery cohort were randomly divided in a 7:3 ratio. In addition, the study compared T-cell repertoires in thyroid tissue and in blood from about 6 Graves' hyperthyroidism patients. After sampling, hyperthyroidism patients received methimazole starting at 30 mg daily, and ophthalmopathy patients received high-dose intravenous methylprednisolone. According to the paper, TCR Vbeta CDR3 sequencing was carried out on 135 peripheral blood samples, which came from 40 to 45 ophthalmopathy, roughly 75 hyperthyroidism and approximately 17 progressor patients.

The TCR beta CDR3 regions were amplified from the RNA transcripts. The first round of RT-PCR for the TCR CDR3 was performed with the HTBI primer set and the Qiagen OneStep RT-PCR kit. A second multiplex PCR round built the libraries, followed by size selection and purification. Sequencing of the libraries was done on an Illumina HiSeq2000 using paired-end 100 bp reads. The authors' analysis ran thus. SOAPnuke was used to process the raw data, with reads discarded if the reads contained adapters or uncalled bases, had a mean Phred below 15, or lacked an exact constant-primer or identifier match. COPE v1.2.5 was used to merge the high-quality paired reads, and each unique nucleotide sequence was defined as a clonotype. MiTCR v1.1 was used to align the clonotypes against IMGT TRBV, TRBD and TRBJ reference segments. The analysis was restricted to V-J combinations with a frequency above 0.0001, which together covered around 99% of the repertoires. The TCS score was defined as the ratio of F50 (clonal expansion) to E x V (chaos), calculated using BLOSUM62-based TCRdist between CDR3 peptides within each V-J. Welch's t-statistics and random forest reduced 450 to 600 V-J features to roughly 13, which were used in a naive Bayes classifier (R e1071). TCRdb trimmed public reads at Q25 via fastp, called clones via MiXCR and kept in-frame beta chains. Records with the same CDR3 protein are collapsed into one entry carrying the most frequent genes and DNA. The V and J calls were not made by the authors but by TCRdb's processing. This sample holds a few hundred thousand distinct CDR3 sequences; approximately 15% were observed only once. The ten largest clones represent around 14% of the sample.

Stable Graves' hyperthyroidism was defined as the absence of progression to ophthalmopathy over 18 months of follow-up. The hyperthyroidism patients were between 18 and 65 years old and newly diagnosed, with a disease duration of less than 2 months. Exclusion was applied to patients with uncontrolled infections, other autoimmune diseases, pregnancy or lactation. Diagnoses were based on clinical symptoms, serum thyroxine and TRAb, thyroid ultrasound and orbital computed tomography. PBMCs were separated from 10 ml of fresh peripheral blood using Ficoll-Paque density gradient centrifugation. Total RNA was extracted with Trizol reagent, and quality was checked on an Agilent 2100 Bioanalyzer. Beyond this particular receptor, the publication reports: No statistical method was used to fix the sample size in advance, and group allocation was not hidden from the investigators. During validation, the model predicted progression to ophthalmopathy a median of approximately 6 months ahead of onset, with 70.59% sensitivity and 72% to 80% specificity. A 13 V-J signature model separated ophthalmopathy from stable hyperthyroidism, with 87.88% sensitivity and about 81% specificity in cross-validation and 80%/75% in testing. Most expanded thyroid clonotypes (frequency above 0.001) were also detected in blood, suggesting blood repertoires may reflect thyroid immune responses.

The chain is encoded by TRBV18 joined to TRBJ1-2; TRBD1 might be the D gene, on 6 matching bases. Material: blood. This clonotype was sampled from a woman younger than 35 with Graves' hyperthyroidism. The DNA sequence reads TGTGCCAGCTCACCAGAACTTGGTTTGGACAGAACCACTAACTATGGCTACACCTTC. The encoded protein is CASSPELGLDRTTNYGYTF.